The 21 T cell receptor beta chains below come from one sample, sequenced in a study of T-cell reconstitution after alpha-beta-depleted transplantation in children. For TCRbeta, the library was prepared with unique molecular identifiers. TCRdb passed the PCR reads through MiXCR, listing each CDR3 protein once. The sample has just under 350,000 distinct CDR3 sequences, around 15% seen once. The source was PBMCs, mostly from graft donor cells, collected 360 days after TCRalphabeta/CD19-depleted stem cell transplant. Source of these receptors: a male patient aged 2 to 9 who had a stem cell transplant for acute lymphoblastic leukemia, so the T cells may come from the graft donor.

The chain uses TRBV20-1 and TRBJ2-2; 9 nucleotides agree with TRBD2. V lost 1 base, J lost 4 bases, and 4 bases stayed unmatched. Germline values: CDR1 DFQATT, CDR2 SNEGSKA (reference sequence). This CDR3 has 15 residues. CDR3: CSARAPSGTTGELFF. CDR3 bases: TGCAGTGCTAGAGCCCCTAGCGGGACCACCGGGGAGCTGTTTTTT.

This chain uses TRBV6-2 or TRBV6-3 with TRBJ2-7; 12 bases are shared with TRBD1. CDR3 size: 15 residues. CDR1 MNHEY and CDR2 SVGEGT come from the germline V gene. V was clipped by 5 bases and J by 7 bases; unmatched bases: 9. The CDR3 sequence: CASSRPGQGAGEQYF. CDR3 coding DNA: TGTGCCAGCAGTCGACCGGGACAGGGGGCAGGTGAGCAGTACTTC.

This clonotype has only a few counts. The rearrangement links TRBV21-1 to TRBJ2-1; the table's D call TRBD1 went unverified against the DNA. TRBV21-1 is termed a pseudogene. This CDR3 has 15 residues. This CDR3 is CASSKEGTVLNEQFF. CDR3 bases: TGTGCCAGCAGCAAAGAGGGGACAGTCCTCAATGAGCAGTTCTTC.

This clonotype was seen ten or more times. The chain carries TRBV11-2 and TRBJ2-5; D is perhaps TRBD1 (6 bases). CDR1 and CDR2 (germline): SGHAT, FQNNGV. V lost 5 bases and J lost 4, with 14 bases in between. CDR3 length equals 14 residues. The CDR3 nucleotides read TGTGCCAGCAGCCCCGGGACACGGGGAGAGACCCAGTACTTC. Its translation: CASSPGTRGETQYF.

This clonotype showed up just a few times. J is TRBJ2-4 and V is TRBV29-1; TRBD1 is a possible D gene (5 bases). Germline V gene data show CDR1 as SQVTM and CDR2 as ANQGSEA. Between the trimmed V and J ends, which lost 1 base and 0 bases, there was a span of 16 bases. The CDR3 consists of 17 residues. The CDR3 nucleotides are TGCAGCGTTGAAGGGGCGAGACAGACCAAAGCCAAAAACATTCAGTACTTC. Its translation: CSVEGARQTKAKNIQYF.

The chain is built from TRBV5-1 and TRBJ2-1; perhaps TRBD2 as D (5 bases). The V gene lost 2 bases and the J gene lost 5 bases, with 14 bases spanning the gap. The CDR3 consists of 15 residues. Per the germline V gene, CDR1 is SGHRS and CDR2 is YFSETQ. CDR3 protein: CASSFEGRLNNEQFF. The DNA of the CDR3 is TGCGCCAGCAGCTTCGAGGGCAGGCTGAACAATGAGCAGTTCTTC.

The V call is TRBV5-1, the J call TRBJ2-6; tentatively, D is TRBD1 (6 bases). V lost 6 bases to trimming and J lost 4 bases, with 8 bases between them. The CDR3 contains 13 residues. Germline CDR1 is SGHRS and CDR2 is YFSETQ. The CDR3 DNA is TGCGCCAGCACAGGGGTCGGGGCCAACGTCCTGACTTTC. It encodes CASTGVGANVLTF. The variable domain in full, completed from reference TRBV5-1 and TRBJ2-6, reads KAGVTQTPRYLIKTRGQQVTLSCSPISGHRSVSWYQQTPGQGLQFLFEYFSETQRNKGNFPGRFSGRQFSNSRSEMNVSTLELGDSALYLCASTGVGANVLTFGAGSRLTVL.

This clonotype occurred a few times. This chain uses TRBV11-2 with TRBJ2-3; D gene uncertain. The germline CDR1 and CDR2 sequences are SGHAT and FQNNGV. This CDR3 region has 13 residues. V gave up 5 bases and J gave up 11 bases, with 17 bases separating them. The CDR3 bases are TGTGCCAGCAGCCCATTACGCGGCCCGAGGCAGTATTTT. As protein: CASSPLRGPRQYF.

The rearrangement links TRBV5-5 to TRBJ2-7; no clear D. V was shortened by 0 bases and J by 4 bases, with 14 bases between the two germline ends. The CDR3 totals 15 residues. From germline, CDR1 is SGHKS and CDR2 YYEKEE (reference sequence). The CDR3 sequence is CASSLEARDSYEQYF. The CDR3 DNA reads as TGTGCCAGCAGCTTGGAAGCCCGAGACTCATACGAGCAGTACTTC.

DNA of the CDR3: TGCAGCGTTGCGGTGACTAGCGGCCAGAGCTCCTACAATGAGCAGTTCTTC. Translated: CSVAVTSGQSSYNEQFF. The chain joins TRBV29-1 to TRBJ2-1; TRBD2 agrees at 9 bases. This CDR3 comprises 17 residues. Germline loops: CDR1 SQVTM, CDR2 ANQGSEA. With 4 bases clipped from V and 0 bases from J, the junction kept 10 bases outside the gene matches.

The chain's CDR3 is CATLPFLAGGTDTQYF. The CDR3 DNA sequence: TGTGCCACCCTACCATTCTTAGCGGGAGGCACAGATACGCAGTATTTT. The rearrangement uses TRBV28 and TRBJ2-3; 9 bases fit TRBD2. CDR1 and CDR2 from the germline V gene are MDHEN and SYDVKM. J gave up 1 base and V 10 bases, and 12 bases lay outside the gene matches. The length of the CDR3 is 16 residues.

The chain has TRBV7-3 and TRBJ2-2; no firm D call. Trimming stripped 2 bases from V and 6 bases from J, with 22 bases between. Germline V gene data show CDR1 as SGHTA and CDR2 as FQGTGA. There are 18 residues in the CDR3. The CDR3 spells CASSLFALSAEISGELFF. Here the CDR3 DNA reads TGTGCCAGCAGCTTATTCGCTCTTTCCGCGGAAATCTCCGGGGAGCTGTTTTTT.

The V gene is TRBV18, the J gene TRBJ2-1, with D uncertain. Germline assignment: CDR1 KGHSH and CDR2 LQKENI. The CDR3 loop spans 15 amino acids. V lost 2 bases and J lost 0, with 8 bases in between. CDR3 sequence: CASSPIRSSYNEQFF. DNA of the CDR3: TGTGCCAGCTCACCAATCCGGAGCTCCTACAATGAGCAGTTCTTC.

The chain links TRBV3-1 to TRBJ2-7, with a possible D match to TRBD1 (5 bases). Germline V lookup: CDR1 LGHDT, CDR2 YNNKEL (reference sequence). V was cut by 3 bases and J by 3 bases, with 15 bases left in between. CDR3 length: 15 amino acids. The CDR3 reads CASSQGPAGNYEQYF. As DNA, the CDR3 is TGTGCCAGCAGCCAGGGCCCCGCAGGGAACTACGAGCAGTACTTC.

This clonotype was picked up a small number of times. The CDR3, as DNA: TGTGCCACCAGCAGCCTTAAATCGGGACTAGCCAAAAACATTCAGTACTTC. Translating it yields CATSSLKSGLAKNIQYF. The V gene is TRBV15, the J gene TRBJ2-4, with D possibly TRBD2 on 6 matching bases. V shed 3 bases and J shed 0 bases, with 15 bases lying between them. Germline lookup yields CDR1 LNHNV and CDR2 YYDKDF (reference sequence). The CDR3 runs 17 residues.

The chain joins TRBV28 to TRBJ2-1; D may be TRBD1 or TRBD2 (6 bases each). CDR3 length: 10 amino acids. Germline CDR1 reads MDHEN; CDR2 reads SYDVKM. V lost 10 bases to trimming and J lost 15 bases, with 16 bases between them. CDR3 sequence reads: CATEGGGRFF. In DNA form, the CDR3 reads TGTGCCACCGAGGGGGGCGGACGGTTCTTC.

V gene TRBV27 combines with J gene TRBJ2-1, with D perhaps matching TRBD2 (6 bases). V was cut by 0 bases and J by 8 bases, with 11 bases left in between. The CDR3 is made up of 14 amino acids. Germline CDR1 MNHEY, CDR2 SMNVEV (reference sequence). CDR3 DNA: TGTGCCAGCAGTTTATCCGTCGGGAGCGATGAGCAGTTCTTC. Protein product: CASSLSVGSDEQFF.

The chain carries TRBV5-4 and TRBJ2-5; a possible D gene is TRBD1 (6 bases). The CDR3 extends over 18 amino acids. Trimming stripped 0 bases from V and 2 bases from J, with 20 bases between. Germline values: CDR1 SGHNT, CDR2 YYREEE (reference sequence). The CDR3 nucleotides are TGTGCCAGCAGCTTGGCACCGGGACAACGGACACCTCAAGAGACCCAGTACTTC. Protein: CASSLAPGQRTPQETQYF. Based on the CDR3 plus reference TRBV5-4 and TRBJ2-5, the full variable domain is ETGVTQSPTHLIKTRGQQVTLRCSSQSGHNTVSWYQQALGQGPQFIFQYYREEENGRGNFPPRFSGLQFPNYSSELNVNALELDDSALYLCASSLAPGQRTPQETQYFGPGTRLLVL.

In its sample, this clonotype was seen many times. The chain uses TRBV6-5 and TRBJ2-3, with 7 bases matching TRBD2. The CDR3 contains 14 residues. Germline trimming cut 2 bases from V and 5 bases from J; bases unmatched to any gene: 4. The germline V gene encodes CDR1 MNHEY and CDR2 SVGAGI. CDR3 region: CASSYEREGDTQYF. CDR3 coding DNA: TGTGCCAGCAGTTACGAGAGGGAGGGAGATACGCAGTATTTT.

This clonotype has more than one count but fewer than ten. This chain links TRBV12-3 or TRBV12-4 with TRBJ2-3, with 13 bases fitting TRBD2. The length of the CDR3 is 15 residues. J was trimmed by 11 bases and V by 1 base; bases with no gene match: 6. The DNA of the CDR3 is TGTGCCAGCAGTTTAGGGACTAGCGGGAGAGAGTGGCAGTATTTT. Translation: CASSLGTSGREWQYF.

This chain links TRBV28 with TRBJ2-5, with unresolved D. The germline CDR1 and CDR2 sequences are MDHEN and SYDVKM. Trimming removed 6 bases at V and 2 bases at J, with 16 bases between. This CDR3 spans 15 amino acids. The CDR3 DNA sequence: TGTGCCAGCAGGGCCGGTGTGTGGGTTCAAGAGACCCAGTACTTC. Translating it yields CASRAGVWVQETQYF. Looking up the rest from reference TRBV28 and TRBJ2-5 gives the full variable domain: DVKVTQSSRYLVKRTGEKVFLECVQDMDHENMFWYRQDPGLGLRLIYFSYDVKMKEKGDIPEGYSVSREKKERFSLILESASTNQTSMYLCASRAGVWVQETQYFGPGTRLLVL.